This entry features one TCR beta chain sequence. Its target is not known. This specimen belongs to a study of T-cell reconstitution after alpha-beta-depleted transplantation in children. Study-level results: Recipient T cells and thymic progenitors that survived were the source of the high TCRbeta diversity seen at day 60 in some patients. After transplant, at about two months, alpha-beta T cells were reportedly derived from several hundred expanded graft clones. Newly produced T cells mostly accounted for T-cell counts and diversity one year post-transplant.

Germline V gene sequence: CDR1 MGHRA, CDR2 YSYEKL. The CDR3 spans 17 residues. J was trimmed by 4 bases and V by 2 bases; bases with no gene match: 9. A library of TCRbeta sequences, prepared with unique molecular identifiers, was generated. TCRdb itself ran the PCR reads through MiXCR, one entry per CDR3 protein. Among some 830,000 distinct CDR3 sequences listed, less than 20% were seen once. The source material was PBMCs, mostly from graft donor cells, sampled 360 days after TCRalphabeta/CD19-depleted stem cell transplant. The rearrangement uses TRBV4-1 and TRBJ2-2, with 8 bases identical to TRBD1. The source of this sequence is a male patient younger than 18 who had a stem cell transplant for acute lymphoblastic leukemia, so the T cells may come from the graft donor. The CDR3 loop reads CASSQPGQGRTTGELFF. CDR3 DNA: TGCGCCAGCAGCCAACCCGGACAGGGACGTACCACCGGGGAGCTGTTTTTT.